The 12 T cell receptor beta chains below all came from one sample that was sequenced in a study of blood T cells in healthy people across ages. Next came a second PCR, run for roughly 7 to 12 cycles, which used a sample-barcoded 5' primer along with a J-beta primer mix. TCRdb re-analysed the 5' RACE reads in MiXCR, keeping a single row per CDR3 protein. The sample lists approximately 1,700,000 distinct CDR3 sequences; around 42% were seen once. What was sequenced was blood. Source of these receptors: a human donor in good health.

This clonotype was seen a handful of times. This chain uses TRBV24-1 with TRBJ2-1; 14 bases fit TRBD2. With 2 bases clipped from V and 9 bases from J, the junction kept 8 bases outside the gene matches. Germline assignment: CDR1 KGHDR and CDR2 SFDVKD. The CDR3 spans 17 residues. The CDR3 nucleotides read TGTGCCACCAGTGATTGGGGACTAGCGGGGGTAAGCGGTGAGCAGTTCTTC. It codes for CATSDWGLAGVSGEQFF.

The sample holds a few counts of this clonotype. The chain carries TRBV3-1 and TRBJ1-1; 10 bases align to TRBD1. This CDR3 has 14 amino acids. Trimming cost V 6 bases and J 11 bases; bases outside gene matches: 12. Germline V gene data show CDR1 as LGHDT and CDR2 as YNNKEL (reference sequence). The CDR3 coding sequence is TGTGCCAGCAGAGACCGGGACAGGGGAACGTGGGCTTTCTTT. Residues: CASRDRDRGTWAFF.

This clonotype has only a few counts. This chain links TRBV20-1 with TRBJ1-1; D gene uncertain. Per the germline V gene, CDR1 is DFQATT and CDR2 is SNEGSKA (reference sequence). This CDR3 is 13 amino acids long. V was cut by 6 bases and J by 4 bases, with 15 bases left in between. The CDR3 protein is CSAPDPRGTEAFF. The CDR3 nucleotides read TGCAGTGCCCCAGACCCGCGGGGCACTGAAGCTTTCTTT.

At least ten counts were recorded for this clonotype. The V gene is TRBV9, the J gene TRBJ1-2; the D is unclear. CDR1 and CDR2 (germline): SGDLS, YYNGEE. V lost 0 bases and J 2 bases, leaving 5 bases between the germline ends. This CDR3 has 13 residues. Here the CDR3 reads CASSVVGNYGYTF. DNA for the CDR3: TGTGCCAGCAGCGTAGTAGGGAACTATGGCTACACCTTC.

V gene TRBV6-1 combines with J gene TRBJ2-1; TRBD1 or TRBD2 may be the D gene (5 bases each). There are 14 residues in the CDR3. CDR1 is MNHNS and CDR2 is SASEGT in the germline V gene. The germline V and J ends were trimmed by 6 bases and 5 bases, with 14 bases remaining between them. Here the CDR3 reads CASRPSGRHNEQFF. CDR3 in DNA: TGTGCCAGCAGACCTTCGGGACGCCACAATGAGCAGTTCTTC.

This chain joins TRBV24-1 and TRBJ2-5, with a possible D match to TRBD2 (7 bases). Germline values: CDR1 KGHDR, CDR2 SFDVKD. The ends were cut back, 1 base at V and 0 bases at J, with 11 bases in the middle. The CDR3 is made up of 16 amino acids. The CDR3, as DNA: TGTGCCACCAGTGATTTAGGGGGGGCCCACCAAGAGACCCAGTACTTC. Amino acid sequence: CATSDLGGAHQETQYF.

The J gene is TRBJ1-4, the V gene TRBV29-1, with D perhaps TRBD1 (5 bases). CDR3 length: 12 residues. The germline V gene has CDR1 SQVTM and CDR2 ANQGSEA. V lost 4 bases and J lost 4, with 7 bases in between. The CDR3 loop reads CSVARGNEKLFF. Written as DNA, the CDR3 is TGCAGCGTTGCGAGGGGTAATGAAAAACTGTTTTTT.

The chain couples TRBV9 to TRBJ2-3; D could derive from TRBD1 or TRBD2 (5 bases each). V was trimmed by 0 bases and J by 1 base, leaving 9 bases between them. The CDR3 spans 15 residues. Germline V gene sequence: CDR1 SGDLS, CDR2 YYNGEE. Here the CDR3 reads CASSVVGDRTDTQYF. The DNA of the CDR3 is TGTGCCAGCAGCGTAGTTGGGGACCGCACAGATACGCAGTATTTT.

V usage is TRBV7-2 and J usage is TRBJ2-1; 11 bases map to TRBD2. This CDR3 region has 14 residues. Trimming removed 6 bases from V and 6 bases from J; junction bases left unmatched: 4. From germline, CDR1 is SGHTA and CDR2 FQGNSA. CDR3 nucleotide sequence: TGTGCCAGCAGAATAGCGGGGGGGCCCAATGAGCAGTTCTTC. Translating it yields CASRIAGGPNEQFF.

The gene calls are TRBV11-3 and TRBJ2-7, with 7 bases aligning to TRBD1. Germline V gives CDR1 SGHNT, CDR2 YENEEA. J was trimmed by 7 bases and V by 2 bases; bases with no gene match: 11. The CDR3 is 15 residues long. DNA for the CDR3: TGTGCCAGCAGCTTACTAGGGGGCAGTTACAATGAGCAGTACTTC. Translated: CASSLLGGSYNEQYF.

Only a few counts were recorded for this clonotype. The J gene is TRBJ2-7, the V gene TRBV4-3; perhaps TRBD1 as D (5 bases). CDR1 and CDR2 from the germline V gene are LGHNA and YSLEER. Trimming took off 0 bases at V and 1 base at J, with 10 bases between the two ends. CDR3 length: 15 residues. CDR3 sequence: CASSQDWGLSYEQYF. CDR3 nucleotide sequence: TGCGCCAGCAGCCAAGATTGGGGCCTATCCTACGAGCAGTACTTC.

The chain combines TRBV4-2 with TRBJ2-5; D might be TRBD1 or TRBD2, each matching 5 bases. Per germline, CDR1 LGHNA and CDR2 YNFKEQ. V lost 3 bases, J lost 3 bases, and 14 bases lay in between. This CDR3 contains 15 residues. The CDR3 region has the DNA TGTGCCAGCAGCCACTCCGGGACGACGGAAGAGACCCAGTACTTC. This encodes CASSHSGTTEETQYF.